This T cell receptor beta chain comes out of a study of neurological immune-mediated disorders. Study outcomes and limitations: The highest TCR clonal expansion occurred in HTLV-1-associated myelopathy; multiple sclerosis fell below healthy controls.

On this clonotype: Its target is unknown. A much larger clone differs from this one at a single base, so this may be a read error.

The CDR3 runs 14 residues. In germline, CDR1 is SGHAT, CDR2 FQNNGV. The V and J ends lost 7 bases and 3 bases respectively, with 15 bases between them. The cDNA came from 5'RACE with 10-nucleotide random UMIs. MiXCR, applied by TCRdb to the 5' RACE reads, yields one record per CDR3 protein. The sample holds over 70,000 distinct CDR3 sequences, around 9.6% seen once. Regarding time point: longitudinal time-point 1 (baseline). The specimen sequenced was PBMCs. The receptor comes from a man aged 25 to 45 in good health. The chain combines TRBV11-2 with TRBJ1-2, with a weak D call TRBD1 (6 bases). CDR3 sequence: CASNRTDPYYGYTF. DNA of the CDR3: TGTGCCAGCAACCGGACAGACCCATACTATGGCTACACCTTC.